Following are 23 T cell receptor beta chains from one sample sequenced in a study of cytomegalovirus exposure and HLA in healthy donors. Researchers ran the PCR with 60 Vbeta and 13 Jbeta primers. The assay was immunoSEQ multiplex PCR, and TCRdb's table has in-frame clones only and misses some. The sample lists about 73,000 clones; around three quarters were seen once. Sequencing was performed on PBMCs. The receptors originated from a male donor in good health and CMV-seronegative.

This clone was seen a handful of times. The chain joins TRBV15 to TRBJ2-2; D gene ambiguous. Germline V gene sequence: CDR1 LNHNV, CDR2 YYDKDF (reference sequence). V lost 1 base to trimming and J lost 0 bases, with 6 bases between them. The CDR3 totals 15 residues. The CDR3 loop is CATSRVTANTGELFF. DNA for the CDR3: TGTGCCACCAGCAGAGTTACAGCGAACACCGGGGAGCTGTTTTTT.

The V gene is TRBV18, the J gene TRBJ2-1, with 7 nucleotides matching TRBD1. Germline V gene lookup returns CDR1 KGHSH and CDR2 LQKENI. Trimming removed 2 bases from V and 9 bases from J; junction bases left unmatched: 4. CDR3 length: 13 residues. The CDR3 DNA follows: TGTGCCAGCTCACCAGGGACAGAAAGTGAGCAGTTCTTC. Translated, it gives CASSPGTESEQFF.

The genes are TRBV2 and TRBJ2-1, with D unclear. Germline CDR1 is SNHLY and CDR2 is FYNNEI. The V end was cut by 6 bases, the J end by 10 bases, with 19 bases between. CDR3 length: 14 amino acids. The CDR3 sequence: CASRPSRGRREQFF. As DNA, the CDR3 is TGTGCCAGCAGACCAAGCCGTGGGCGTAGGGAGCAGTTCTTC. Full variable domain (remainder filled in from reference TRBV2 and TRBJ2-1): EPEVTQTPSHQVTQMGQEVILRCVPISNHLYFYWYRQILGQKVEFLVSFYNNEISEKSEIFDDQFSVERPDGSNFTLKIRSTKLEDSAMYFCASRPSRGRREQFFGPGTRLTVL.

This chain links TRBV27 with TRBJ1-3, with D unclear. The CDR3 consists of 15 residues. Trimming removed 0 bases from V and 3 bases from J, with 9 bases in between. Germline CDR1 and CDR2: MNHEY and SMNVEV (reference sequence). The CDR3 sequence: CASSLSGGIGNTIYF. CDR3 in DNA: TGTGCCAGCAGTTTATCGGGAGGAATTGGAAACACCATATATTTT.

Of note for this clone: Compared with germline, one end of the junction differs, possibly owing to a read error. The chain combines TRBV7-7 with TRBJ2-2, with D possibly matching TRBD1 (5 bases). Germline V gene sequence: CDR1 SSHAT, CDR2 FNYEAQ (reference sequence). The CDR3 is made up of 13 amino acids. For the CDR3, the DNA is TGTGCTAGCAGCCAGGACATAGCCGGGGAGCTGTTTTTT. It specifies CASSQDIAGELFF. The full variable domain, with the rest looked up from reference TRBV7-7 and TRBJ2-2, is GAGVSQSPRYKVTKRGQDVTLRCDPISSHATLYWYQQALGQGPEFLTYFNYEAQPDKSGLPSDRFSAERPEGSISTLTIQRTEQRDSAMYRCASSQDIAGELFFGEGSRLTVL.

This clone came up a few times. The rearrangement joins TRBV7-8 to TRBJ2-7, with 9 nucleotides matching TRBD1. The length of the CDR3 is 15 residues. The germline gives CDR1 SGHVS, CDR2 FQNEAQ. Trimming at V came to 3 bases and at J to 3 bases, leaving 6 bases not matched to a gene. The DNA of the CDR3 is TGTGCCAGCAGCTTGGAGGGACAGGGATTCTACGAGCAGTACTTC. This encodes CASSLEGQGFYEQYF.

This clone came up a few times. The V gene is TRBV9, the J gene TRBJ1-6; tentative D call: TRBD1 (6 bases). Germline V gene lookup returns CDR1 SGDLS and CDR2 YYNGEE. The CDR3 runs 14 residues. V lost 3 bases, J lost 14 bases, and 18 bases lay in between. The CDR3 protein is CASSALTGQRSLHF. The CDR3 bases are TGTGCCAGCAGCGCCCTGACAGGACAGCGTTCCCTCCACTTT. The whole variable domain, remainder taken from reference TRBV9 and TRBJ1-6, is DSGVTQTPKHLITATGQRVTLRCSPRSGDLSVYWYQQSLDQGLQFLIQYYNGEERAKGNILERFSAQQFPDLHSELNLSSLELGDSALYFCASSALTGQRSLHFGNGTRLTVT.

This sequence joins TRBV12-5 and TRBJ2-7, with 7 nucleotides matching TRBD1. The CDR3 has 15 amino acids. Germline loops: CDR1 LGHNT, CDR2 FRNRAP. Trimming cost V 4 bases and J 1 base; bases outside gene matches: 7. The CDR3 DNA is TGTGCTAGTGGTTCCCGGGACAGTCCATCCTACGAGCAGTACTTC. It specifies CASGSRDSPSYEQYF.

The rearrangement links TRBV7-6 to TRBJ2-5; D gene uncertain. V lost 1 base to trimming and J lost 5 bases, with 5 bases between them. Per germline, CDR1 SGHVS and CDR2 FNYEAQ. The CDR3 extends over 12 amino acids. CDR3 sequence reads: CASSLGPETQYF. The CDR3, as DNA: TGTGCCAGCAGCTTAGGGCCCGAGACCCAGTACTTC. Based on the CDR3 plus reference TRBV7-6 and TRBJ2-5, the full variable domain is GAGVSQSPRYKVTKRGQDVALRCDPISGHVSLYWYRQALGQGPEFLTYFNYEAQQDKSGLPNDRFSAERPEGSISTLTIQRTEQRDSAMYRCASSLGPETQYFGPGTRLLVL.

This clone was detected a few times. V gene TRBV4-1 combines with J gene TRBJ1-2, with a weak D call TRBD1 (5 bases). This CDR3 has 14 amino acids. Germline values: CDR1 MGHRA, CDR2 YSYEKL. V lost 0 bases and J 8 bases, leaving 13 bases between the germline ends. The CDR3 DNA reads TGCGCCAGCAGCCAAGATACAGGATTGGAAGGCTACACCTTC. It specifies CASSQDTGLEGYTF.

The rearrangement joins TRBV4-3 to TRBJ2-1; TRBD2 might be the D (6 bases). Trimming left V 3 bases short and J 4 bases short, with 10 bases between. This CDR3 is built from 14 residues. Germline V CDR1 and CDR2: LGHNA, YSLEER. The CDR3 region has the DNA TGCGCCAGCAGCCAGGCTAGCGCTTACAATGAGCAGTTCTTC. It is translated as CASSQASAYNEQFF.

The genes are TRBV6-1 and TRBJ2-1; 9 bases match TRBD2. Germline V gene lookup returns CDR1 MNHNS and CDR2 SASEGT. Losses at the gene ends were 1 base for V and 10 bases for J; bases not matched to a gene: 14. This CDR3 contains 17 residues. The CDR3 nucleotides read TGTGCCAGCAGTGAAGAAATTGGTAGGCTAGCGGGGAAGGAGCAGTTCTTC. Translation gives CASSEEIGRLAGKEQFF.

J is TRBJ2-7 and V is TRBV5-1; possibly TRBD1 for D (6 bases). This CDR3 contains 15 residues. The ends were cut back, 6 bases at V and 7 bases at J, with 23 bases in the middle. Germline V gives CDR1 SGHRS, CDR2 YFSETQ. For the CDR3, the DNA is TGCGCCAGCAACTCGGGACATGGGGGTTCCGGGGAGCAGTACTTC. Translated, it gives CASNSGHGGSGEQYF.

The chain links TRBV4-1 to TRBJ1-1; D remains unclear. The ends were cut back, 0 bases at V and 5 bases at J, with 19 bases in the middle. The length of the CDR3 is 17 residues. Germline V gives CDR1 MGHRA, CDR2 YSYEKL. The CDR3 loop reads CASSQDLTGGFGTEAFF. CDR3 coding DNA: TGCGCCAGCAGCCAAGATCTAACCGGTGGGTTCGGGACTGAAGCTTTCTTT.

This chain links TRBV19 with TRBJ2-1; D is uncertain. V lost 4 bases to trimming and J lost 8 bases, with 6 bases between them. The CDR3 length is 11 residues. The germline CDR1 and CDR2 sequences are LNHDA and SQIVND (reference sequence). The DNA of the CDR3 is TGTGCCAGTAGTACCCATTATGAGCAGTTCTTC. Translating it yields CASSTHYEQFF.

The chain employs TRBV7-2 and TRBJ2-7; D is uncertain. Germline V gene data show CDR1 as SGHTA and CDR2 as FQGNSA. The germline V and J ends were trimmed by 1 base and 5 bases, with 9 bases remaining between them. This CDR3 comprises 13 residues. The CDR3 sequence is CASSLVAGHEQYF. DNA for the CDR3: TGTGCCAGCAGCTTAGTCGCTGGCCACGAGCAGTACTTC. Combining the CDR3 with reference TRBV7-2 and TRBJ2-7 gives the whole variable domain GAGVSQSPSNKVTEKGKDVELRCDPISGHTALYWYRQSLGQGLEFLIYFQGNSAPDKSGLPSDRFSAERTGGSVSTLTIQRTQQEDSAVYLCASSLVAGHEQYFGPGTRLTVT.

V is TRBV29-1 and J is TRBJ2-5; 11 bases fit TRBD2. Trimming cost V 5 bases and J 3 bases; bases outside gene matches: 23. CDR1 and CDR2 from the germline V gene are SQVTM and ANQGSEA. This CDR3 spans 20 amino acids. CDR3 nucleotide sequence: TGCAGCGTTTCGCCGGGACAGCGGTCGTACCCGGGACTAGCGGAAGAGACCCAGTACTTC. Amino acid sequence: CSVSPGQRSYPGLAEETQYF.

The CDR3 loop is CASSRTGGSTDTQYF. The CDR3 bases are TGCGCCAGCAGCCGGACAGGGGGCTCCACAGATACGCAGTATTTT. The V and J genes are TRBV4-1 and TRBJ2-3; 11 bases map to TRBD1. The germline CDR1 and CDR2 sequences are MGHRA and YSYEKL. There are 15 residues in the CDR3. J was trimmed by 2 bases and V by 4 bases; bases with no gene match: 2.

With regard to this clone: The junction does not match germline at one end; this may be a read error. The chain is built from TRBV7-9 and TRBJ1-2, with TRBD1 as a possible D gene (5 bases). Germline assignment: CDR1 SEHNR and CDR2 FQNEAQ (reference sequence). This CDR3 has 13 residues. The CDR3 is CASSEGAGYGYPF. CDR3 sequence (DNA): TGTGCCAGCAGCGAAGGCGCAGGGTATGGCTACCCCTTC.

This chain connects TRBV9 to TRBJ2-3; TRBD2 agrees at 11 bases. CDR1 and CDR2 from the germline V gene are SGDLS and YYNGEE. This CDR3 spans 17 amino acids. Trimming cost V 0 bases and J 1 base; bases outside gene matches: 4. CDR3 in amino acids: CASSVGLAGGGTDTQYF. CDR3 DNA sequence: TGTGCCAGCAGCGTAGGGTTAGCGGGGGGGGGCACAGATACGCAGTATTTT.

This clone was recorded only once. Additional DNA sequences in this sample encode the identical CDR3. The chain is built from TRBV27 and TRBJ1-1; D perhaps matches TRBD1 (5 bases). Germline assignment: CDR1 MNHEY and CDR2 SMNVEV (reference sequence). The CDR3 runs 14 residues. V was shortened by 5 bases and J by 1 base, with 11 bases between the two germline ends. The CDR3 sequence is CASSPPRANTEAFF. For the CDR3, the DNA is TGTGCCAGCAGTCCACCCAGGGCGAACACTGAAGCTTTCTTT.

This chain uses TRBV9 with TRBJ2-5, with D perhaps matching TRBD2 (7 bases). The CDR3 runs 16 residues. Deletions cut 0 bases from V and 4 bases from J, with 16 bases between. The germline V gene has CDR1 SGDLS and CDR2 YYNGEE. Here the CDR3 DNA reads TGTGCCAGCAGCGTAGGGTCCTCAGGGGAGGGAGAGACCCAGTACTTC. As protein: CASSVGSSGEGETQYF.

This sequence joins TRBV7-6 and TRBJ1-2; D is uncertain. The CDR3 consists of 13 residues. With 4 bases removed from V and 8 bases from J, the gap between germline ends came to 14 bases. Germline loops: CDR1 SGHVS, CDR2 FNYEAQ. The CDR3 coding sequence is TGTGCCAGCAGCTCCGCGCCAGGCAAAGGCTACACCTTC. Protein: CASSSAPGKGYTF.